One and the same sample provided the 25 T cell receptor beta chains below, sequenced in a study of blood T cell repertoires in COVID-19 (dated by TCRdb to 2018 to 2021). Library generation was performed with the immunoSEQ multiplex PCR assay. As stored in TCRdb, this immuneACCESS dataset retains in-frame rearrangements with V and J assigned. A fraction of the clones does not appear; measured against another copy, unresolved V genes explain less than half of the discrepancy, and the remainder lacks a known reason. The sample data list over 85,000 clones, and about four fifths of these were observed just once. The top ten clones comprise more than 2% of the sample. The sample comprised peripheral blood. Every receptor here comes from a woman aged 70 to 79 with acute or convalescent COVID-19.

The rearrangement links TRBV19 to TRBJ1-2; perhaps TRBD1 as D (6 bases). The germline V gene encodes CDR1 LNHDA and CDR2 SQIVND (reference sequence). The germline V and J ends were trimmed by 3 bases and 1 base, with 15 bases remaining between them. The CDR3 loop spans 16 amino acids. This chain's CDR3 is CASSITGSRVNYGYTF. The CDR3 coding sequence is TGTGCCAGTAGTATCACAGGGAGTCGTGTTAACTATGGCTACACCTTC. Complete variable domain (other parts from reference TRBV19 and TRBJ1-2): DGGITQSPKYLFRKEGQNVTLSCEQNLNHDAMYWYRQDPGQGLRLIYYSQIVNDFQKGDIAEGYSVSREKKESFPLTVTSAQKNPTAFYLCASSITGSRVNYGYTFGSGTRLTVV.

J is TRBJ2-3 and V is TRBV30; 8 bases are shared with TRBD2. Germline trimming cut 5 bases from V and 4 bases from J; bases unmatched to any gene: 8. Per the germline V gene, CDR1 is GTSNPN and CDR2 is SVGIG (reference sequence). This CDR3 is 14 amino acids long. CDR3 residues: CAWGLALSPDTQYF. In nucleotides, the CDR3 is TGTGCCTGGGGACTAGCTTTGAGCCCAGATACGCAGTATTTT.

This clone was seen more than once but under ten times. The V and J genes are TRBV5-1 and TRBJ1-1; maybe TRBD1 (5 bases). Germline values: CDR1 SGHRS, CDR2 YFSETQ. V lost 4 bases and J 0 bases, leaving 16 bases between the germline ends. The CDR3 is 16 residues long. The CDR3 is CASSLGLGGMNTEAFF. The CDR3 DNA reads TGCGCCAGCAGCCTGGGACTCGGCGGGATGAACACTGAAGCTTTCTTT.

This sequence joins TRBV19 and TRBJ2-5; D is possibly TRBD2 (6 bases). The V and J ends lost 6 bases and 5 bases respectively, with 16 bases between them. The CDR3 sequence is 14 residues long. CDR1 LNHDA and CDR2 SQIVND come from the germline V gene (reference sequence). DNA for the CDR3: TGTGCCAGTAGCCCCGGGACTTGGGGGGAGACCCAGTACTTC. Translation: CASSPGTWGETQYF.

V gene TRBV7-3 combines with J gene TRBJ1-5; D gene uncertain. Germline loops: CDR1 SGHTA, CDR2 FQGTGA. V was shortened by 0 bases and J by 4 bases, with 4 bases between the two germline ends. CDR3 size: 13 residues. CDR3 DNA: TGTGCCAGCAGCTTAACATCTAATCAGCCCCAGCATTTT. This sequence encodes CASSLTSNQPQHF.

The V call is TRBV13, the J call TRBJ1-1; 7 bases line up with TRBD1. The CDR3 runs 15 residues. Losses at the gene ends were 2 bases for V and 0 bases for J; bases not matched to a gene: 3. Germline values: CDR1 PRHDT, CDR2 FYEKMQ (reference sequence). The chain's CDR3 is CASSLLTGLNTEAFF. For the CDR3, the DNA is TGTGCCAGCAGCTTATTGACAGGGTTGAACACTGAAGCTTTCTTT.

The rearrangement links TRBV24-1 to TRBJ1-4; 7 nucleotides match TRBD1. The length of the CDR3 is 14 residues. The germline V gene encodes CDR1 KGHDR and CDR2 SFDVKD. V lost 3 bases to trimming and J lost 7 bases; unmatched junction nucleotides: 4. The CDR3 region has the DNA TGTGCCACCAGTGATACAGGGGACGTTGAAAAACTGTTTTTT. Encoded protein: CATSDTGDVEKLFF.

The chain combines TRBV18 with TRBJ1-1; no reliable D call. Germline CDR1 KGHSH, CDR2 LQKENI. CDR3 size: 13 residues. V was shortened by 6 bases and J by 3 bases, with 11 bases between the two germline ends. CDR3 DNA: TGTGCCAGCTCTACCTCGGAGGACACTGAAGCTTTCTTT. Protein product: CASSTSEDTEAFF. Supplemented by reference TRBV18 and TRBJ1-1, the full variable domain reads NAGVMQNPRHLVRRRGQEARLRCSPMKGHSHVYWYRQLPEEGLKFMVYLQKENIIDESGMPKERFSAEFPKEGPSILRIQQVVRGDSAAYFCASSTSEDTEAFFGQGTRLTVV.

This chain uses TRBV7-2 with TRBJ2-2, with 7 bases fitting TRBD1. Per the germline V gene, CDR1 is SGHTA and CDR2 is FQGNSA. V was clipped by 5 bases and J by 2 bases; unmatched bases: 5. This CDR3 is 15 amino acids long. CDR3 nucleotide sequence: TGTGCCAGCAGCCTGAGGGGGCTTAACACCGGGGAGCTGTTTTTT. Its protein product is CASSLRGLNTGELFF. The full variable domain, completed using reference TRBV7-2 and TRBJ2-2, is GAGVSQSPSNKVTEKGKDVELRCDPISGHTALYWYRQSLGQGLEFLIYFQGNSAPDKSGLPSDRFSAERTGGSVSTLTIQRTQQEDSAVYLCASSLRGLNTGELFFGEGSRLTVL.

The chain employs TRBV28 and TRBJ1-2, with 7 bases aligning to TRBD1. This CDR3 contains 16 residues. With 3 bases clipped from V and 1 base from J, the junction kept 8 bases outside the gene matches. The germline CDR1 and CDR2 sequences are MDHEN and SYDVKM. The CDR3 nucleotides are TGTGCCAGCAGTTTGAGGGACAGTCTCCTTAACTATGGCTACACCTTC. Its translation: CASSLRDSLLNYGYTF.

This clone came up a few times. The chain links TRBV6-5 to TRBJ1-1; possible D gene TRBD1, 5 bases. Germline V gene sequence: CDR1 MNHEY, CDR2 SVGAGI. V was clipped by 6 bases and J by 7 bases, with 12 bases between them. The CDR3 runs to 12 residues. As DNA, the CDR3 is TGTGCCAGCAGACTCAGGGAACTTGAAGCTTTCTTT. Encoded protein: CASRLRELEAFF.

The chain combines TRBV7-2 with TRBJ2-7, with 9 bases lining up with TRBD2. Germline V gene lookup returns CDR1 SGHTA and CDR2 FQGNSA. The CDR3 length is 16 residues. J was trimmed by 2 bases and V by 0 bases; bases with no gene match: 5. The CDR3: CASSLAASGAPYEQYF. In DNA, the CDR3 is TGTGCCAGCAGCTTAGCGGCTAGCGGGGCCCCCTACGAGCAGTACTTC.

The chain couples TRBV28 to TRBJ1-2; 10 bases line up with TRBD1. Trimming at V came to 9 bases and at J to 8 bases, leaving 9 bases not matched to a gene. The CDR3 contains 13 residues. Germline V gene lookup returns CDR1 MDHEN and CDR2 SYDVKM. In DNA, the CDR3 is TGTGCCAGTGTGCCGGGACAGGGGTTCGGCTACACCTTC. Encoded protein: CASVPGQGFGYTF.

The V gene is TRBV30, the J gene TRBJ2-7; D call uncertain. This CDR3 has 15 residues. Germline V gene lookup returns CDR1 GTSNPN and CDR2 SVGIG (reference sequence). Trimming shortened V by 2 bases and J by 3 bases, and 17 bases separated the two germline ends. As DNA, the CDR3 is TGTGCCTGGAGTTCGTTAAGATCAGTTAACTACGAGCAGTACTTC. As protein: CAWSSLRSVNYEQYF.

The genes are TRBV28 and TRBJ1-2; 8 bases match TRBD1. Germline CDR1 MDHEN, CDR2 SYDVKM. This CDR3 is 12 amino acids long. V was pared by 8 bases and J by 2 bases, with 1 base of the junction left unmatched. CDR3 bases: TGTGCCAGCGGGGACAGGAACTATGGCTACACCTTC. The encoded protein is CASGDRNYGYTF.

This clone has only one observation. The chain recombines TRBV7-3 with TRBJ2-1, with a tentative D call TRBD1 (5 bases). The V end was cut by 5 bases, the J end by 5 bases, with 10 bases between. Per germline, CDR1 SGHTA and CDR2 FQGTGA. The CDR3 is 13 residues long. The CDR3 region has the DNA TGTGCCAGCAGCCTAGGGGTGGACAATGAGCAGTTCTTC. This gives the protein CASSLGVDNEQFF.

This clone was seen a handful of times. J is TRBJ1-3 and V is TRBV3-1 (or the pseudogene TRBV3-2); unclear D gene. Germline CDR1 and CDR2: LGHDT and YNNKEL (reference sequence). This CDR3 spans 15 amino acids. Trimming took off 2 bases at V and 1 base at J, with 9 bases between the two ends. CDR3: CASSQPDTSGNTIYF. The CDR3 DNA is TGTGCCAGCAGCCAACCCGACACTTCTGGAAACACCATATATTTT.

The chain carries TRBV3-1 (or the pseudogene TRBV3-2) and TRBJ1-2; unclear D gene. Trimming cost V 4 bases and J 3 bases, with 12 bases left between them. The germline V gene encodes CDR1 LGHDT and CDR2 YNNKEL (reference sequence). This CDR3 contains 14 residues. CDR3 loop: CASSPDTGYYGYTF. CDR3 in DNA: TGTGCCAGCAGCCCTGACACGGGGTACTATGGCTACACCTTC.

This chain joins TRBV2 and TRBJ1-1, with D perhaps matching TRBD1 (5 bases). This CDR3 is 14 amino acids long. Trimming shortened V by 6 bases and J by 2 bases, and 13 bases separated the two germline ends. CDR1 SNHLY and CDR2 FYNNEI come from the germline V gene. The CDR3 here is CASRRGVGNTEAFF. The CDR3 DNA is TGTGCCAGCAGACGGGGGGTAGGAAACACTGAAGCTTTCTTT.

The chain recombines TRBV19 with TRBJ1-1; the D is unclear. CDR1 and CDR2 from the germline V gene are LNHDA and SQIVND (reference sequence). V was shortened by 5 bases and J by 7 bases, with 17 bases between the two germline ends. This CDR3 is 14 amino acids long. CDR3 sequence (DNA): TGTGCCAGTAGTGCATCTATCGGAGGCAGTGAAGCTTTCTTT. This translates into CASSASIGGSEAFF.

Only a few counts were recorded for this clone. This chain connects TRBV3-1 (or the pseudogene TRBV3-2) to TRBJ1-3; 7 bases are shared with TRBD1. CDR1 is LGHDT, CDR2 YNNKEL, per germline (reference sequence). This CDR3 has 13 amino acids. J lost 8 bases, V lost 8 bases, and 9 bases had no gene match. The CDR3 nucleotides read TGTGCCAGCTCGTTCGAGGGGGCTTACACCATATATTTT. Translated: CASSFEGAYTIYF.

The chain combines TRBV3-1 (or the pseudogene TRBV3-2) with TRBJ1-4; a possible D gene is TRBD1 (5 bases). This CDR3 contains 14 residues. Per the germline V gene, CDR1 is LGHDT and CDR2 is YNNKEL (reference sequence). Deletions cut 6 bases from V and 8 bases from J, with 16 bases between. CDR3 sequence reads: CASRNDRQTEKLFF. The DNA of the CDR3 is TGTGCCAGCAGGAACGACAGACAAACGGAAAAACTGTTTTTT.

This clone has only a few counts. The chain links TRBV7-3 to TRBJ2-2; tentative D call: TRBD2 (5 bases). The CDR3 contains 15 residues. V lost 6 bases and J 1 base, leaving 12 bases between the germline ends. Germline V lookup: CDR1 SGHTA, CDR2 FQGTGA. The CDR3 sequence is CASRGEHLNTGELFF. The CDR3 DNA is TGTGCCAGCAGGGGAGAACACTTGAACACCGGGGAGCTGTTTTTT.

V is TRBV27 and J is TRBJ1-2; 7 nucleotides line up with TRBD1. V lost 4 bases to trimming and J lost 0 bases; unmatched junction nucleotides: 5. The CDR3 is made up of 15 amino acids. CDR1 is MNHEY, CDR2 SMNVEV, per germline (reference sequence). Written as DNA, the CDR3 is TGTGCCAGCAGTTCGGGGACAGCAGCTAACTATGGCTACACCTTC. Translated: CASSSGTAANYGYTF.

The genes are TRBV5-1 and TRBJ2-3; 12 bases agree with TRBD2. The CDR3 has 16 amino acids. J gave up 2 bases and V 4 bases, and 5 bases lay outside the gene matches. The germline V gene encodes CDR1 SGHRS and CDR2 YFSETQ. The CDR3 region is CASSRLAGDLTDTQYF. The CDR3 DNA is TGCGCCAGCAGCAGACTAGCGGGGGACCTCACAGATACGCAGTATTTT.